Below, 25 T cell receptor beta chains from the same sample are listed, as sequenced in a study of T cell changes during pregnancy in multiple sclerosis. Sequencing used immunoSEQ multiplex PCR; TCRdb keeps in-frame clones, though not all of them. The sample records 35,000 to 55,000 clones, 85% to 95% being singletons. The sequenced sample was CD4+ T cells from peripheral blood mononuclear cells, obtained in the third trimester of pregnancy. All receptors come from a female donor with multiple sclerosis, enrolled in a pregnancy study.

In DNA, the CDR3 is TGTGCCAGCAGAGAGCGGATTCTTAACACCGGGGAGCTGTTTTTT. Translating it yields CASRERILNTGELFF. This chain links TRBV27 with TRBJ2-2; maybe TRBD2 (5 bases). This CDR3 is built from 15 residues. V lost 6 bases to trimming and J lost 2 bases, with 13 bases between them. Germline loops: CDR1 MNHEY, CDR2 SMNVEV (reference sequence).

The chain employs TRBV6-5 and TRBJ2-2, with a possible D match to TRBD1 (6 bases). The CDR3 has 16 residues. Germline-derived CDR1 and CDR2 are MNHEY and SVGAGI. The V and J ends lost 2 bases and 4 bases respectively, with 14 bases between them. The CDR3 loop reads CASSYDWGLATGELFF. In nucleotides, the CDR3 is TGTGCCAGCAGTTACGATTGGGGGCTGGCCACCGGGGAGCTGTTTTTT.

The V and J genes are TRBV7-9 and TRBJ2-4, with D possibly being TRBD1 (6 bases). The CDR3 is made up of 16 amino acids. The germline V gene encodes CDR1 SEHNR and CDR2 FQNEAQ (reference sequence). V lost 5 bases, J lost 2 bases, and 16 bases lay in between. CDR3 amino acids: CASSLTGTQPKNIQYF. CDR3 DNA sequence: TGTGCCAGCAGCCTAACAGGGACGCAGCCCAAAAACATTCAGTACTTC.

The V gene is TRBV30, the J gene TRBJ2-2; D might be TRBD2 (6 bases). Germline-derived CDR1 and CDR2 are GTSNPN and SVGIG (reference sequence). V shed 5 bases and J shed 6 bases, with 10 bases lying between them. The CDR3 spans 12 residues. CDR3 sequence (DNA): TGTGCCTGGCTTGGAGGGGCCGGGGAGCTGTTTTTT. Amino acid sequence: CAWLGGAGELFF. The whole variable domain, filled in from reference TRBV30 and TRBJ2-2, reads SQTIHQWPATLVQPVGSPLSLECTVEGTSNPNLYWYRQAAGRGLQLLFYSVGIGQISSEVPQNLSASRPQDRQFILSSKKLLLSDSGFYLCAWLGGAGELFFGEGSRLTVL.

This rearrangement joins TRBV4-3 to TRBJ2-4, with a weak D call TRBD2 (6 bases). V lost 0 bases to trimming and J lost 2 bases, with 14 bases between them. The CDR3 totals 17 residues. Per germline, CDR1 LGHNA and CDR2 YSLEER. This CDR3 is CASSQDPRGGSKNIQYF. The CDR3 coding sequence is TGCGCCAGCAGCCAAGATCCGAGGGGAGGTTCCAAAAACATTCAGTACTTC.

CDR3 protein: CASSMWRDTQYF. CDR3 coding DNA: TGTGCCAGTAGTATGTGGAGAGATACGCAGTATTTT. V gene TRBV19 combines with J gene TRBJ2-3; D not certain. The germline V gene encodes CDR1 LNHDA and CDR2 SQIVND (reference sequence). The CDR3 contains 12 residues. Trimming stripped 3 bases from V and 5 bases from J, with 6 bases between.

This clone was counted a few times. The V gene is TRBV6-6, the J gene TRBJ2-2, with 8 bases aligning to TRBD2. The V segment lost 2 bases and the J segment 0 bases; nucleotides outside the gene matches: 2. Germline loops: CDR1 MNHNY, CDR2 SVGAGI (reference sequence). The CDR3 has 16 residues. The CDR3 DNA reads TGTGCCAGCAGTTACACGGGAGGGGCGAACACCGGGGAGCTGTTTTTT. Amino acid sequence: CASSYTGGANTGELFF.

The rearrangement links TRBV6-1 to TRBJ1-5; 11 bases align to TRBD1. J lost 0 bases, V lost 1 base, and 14 bases had no gene match. Germline loops: CDR1 MNHNS, CDR2 SASEGT. The CDR3 is 21 residues long. CDR3 DNA: TGTGCCAGCAGTGAAGGGGGGAGACGGACAGGGGGCCGATATAGCAATCAGCCCCAGCATTTT. Translating gives CASSEGGRRTGGRYSNQPQHF.

This rearrangement joins TRBV6-5 to TRBJ2-7, with D perhaps TRBD2 (5 bases). This CDR3 has 14 residues. Trimming took 0 bases from V and 6 from J, leaving 12 bases between them. Germline CDR1 is MNHEY and CDR2 is SVGAGI. Written as DNA, the CDR3 is TGTGCCAGCAGTTACTCGAGTGCTAGCTTCGAGCAGTACTTC. Translated, it gives CASSYSSASFEQYF.

The V gene is TRBV7-2, the J gene TRBJ2-1, with D possibly being TRBD2 (6 bases). The germline V gene encodes CDR1 SGHTA and CDR2 FQGNSA. Between the trimmed V and J ends, which lost 1 base and 2 bases, there was a span of 12 bases. This CDR3 comprises 16 residues. The CDR3 here is CASSLVSGTPYNEQFF. Here the CDR3 DNA reads TGTGCCAGCAGCTTAGTTAGTGGGACTCCCTACAATGAGCAGTTCTTC.

The V gene is TRBV28, the J gene TRBJ1-5, with 8 positions matching TRBD1. The CDR3 length is 14 residues. CDR1 is MDHEN, CDR2 SYDVKM, per germline. Losses at the gene ends were 6 bases for V and 6 bases for J; bases not matched to a gene: 7. CDR3 region: CASSFVDRGQPQHF. The CDR3 coding sequence is TGTGCCAGCAGCTTTGTTGACAGGGGTCAGCCCCAGCATTTT.

The V call is TRBV15, the J call TRBJ2-3; D remains ambiguous. This CDR3 has 15 residues. The V end was cut by 0 bases, the J end by 3 bases, with 10 bases between. Germline loops: CDR1 LNHNV, CDR2 YYDKDF (reference sequence). The DNA of the CDR3 is TGTGCCACCAGCAGAGATAGCTCCACTACAGATACGCAGTATTTT. Amino acids: CATSRDSSTTDTQYF.

V gene TRBV5-1 combines with J gene TRBJ2-7; 8 bases fit TRBD2. Germline values: CDR1 SGHRS, CDR2 YFSETQ. The CDR3 consists of 16 residues. Losses at the gene ends were 1 base for V and 1 base for J; bases not matched to a gene: 7. The CDR3 bases are TGCGCCAGCAGCTTGACGGGGGGGGTTGCTTCCTACGAGCAGTACTTC. It specifies CASSLTGGVASYEQYF.

As for this clone: An end of the junction differs from the germline gene, which may be a read error. The CDR3 sequence: CASSFPSGRQHF. CDR3 sequence (DNA): TGTGCCAGCAGCTTCCCATCTGGGAGGCAACACTTC. The V call is TRBV5-6, the J call TRBJ2-7; TRBD2 is a possible D gene (6 bases). Germline CDR1 reads SGHDT; CDR2 reads YYEEEE. The CDR3 has 12 residues.

In nucleotides, the CDR3 is TGCAGCGCCAGGGAGGGTCCAGATACGCAGTATTTT. Amino acid sequence: CSAREGPDTQYF. The J gene is TRBJ2-3, the V gene TRBV29-1; 7 nucleotides line up with TRBD2. Germline CDR1 is SQVTM and CDR2 is ANQGSEA. The CDR3 contains 12 residues. The ends lost 7 bases at V and 4 bases at J; junction bases unmatched: 5.

J is TRBJ2-1 and V is TRBV7-3, with D tentatively TRBD2 (6 bases). CDR3 length equals 16 residues. Germline V gene data show CDR1 as SGHTA and CDR2 as FQGTGA. The V end lost 3 bases, the J end lost 2 bases, and 14 bases lay between the germline ends. This chain's CDR3 is CASSLVSGGTYNEQFF. For the CDR3, the DNA is TGTGCCAGCAGCTTGGTCAGTGGGGGGACCTACAATGAGCAGTTCTTC.

This clone occurred once. The rearrangement uses TRBV5-8 and TRBJ1-4; 7 bases fit TRBD1. The CDR3 totals 15 residues. Trimming removed 5 bases from V and 5 bases from J; junction bases left unmatched: 9. From germline, CDR1 is SGHTS and CDR2 YDEGEE. This CDR3 is CASSLPGTANEKLFF. The CDR3 DNA reads TGTGCCAGCAGTTTGCCGGGGACAGCAAATGAAAAACTGTTTTTT.

The chain recombines TRBV5-4 with TRBJ2-7, with a weak D call TRBD1 (7 bases). This CDR3 comprises 14 residues. Per germline, CDR1 SGHNT and CDR2 YYREEE (reference sequence). V lost 0 bases and J 4 bases, leaving 11 bases between the germline ends. The CDR3 sequence: CASSLGQGGYEQYF. The CDR3 DNA follows: TGTGCCAGCAGCTTGGGGCAGGGGGGTTACGAGCAGTACTTC.

The gene calls are TRBV4-3 and TRBJ2-2, with D perhaps TRBD2 (5 bases). The germline gives CDR1 LGHNA, CDR2 YSLEER. V dropped 2 bases and J dropped 3 bases, with 22 bases sitting between them. CDR3 size: 19 residues. CDR3 in amino acids: CASSQHSSGFTRDTGELFF. The CDR3 bases are TGCGCCAGCAGCCAACATTCGTCGGGGTTTACCCGGGACACCGGGGAGCTGTTTTTT.

The gene calls are TRBV10-1 and TRBJ2-7; 13 bases are a match to TRBD2. J lost 6 bases, V lost 10 bases, and 15 bases had no gene match. This CDR3 is built from 16 residues. Germline CDR1 and CDR2: WNHNN and SYGVQD (reference sequence). Here the CDR3 DNA reads TGCGCCAAAGTCGGACTAGCGGGAGCATGCGGGGGCGAGCAGTACTTC. Translated, it gives CAKVGLAGACGGEQYF.

This clone came up once. The CDR3 DNA sequence: TGTGCCAGCAGCTTTGGACAGAACTATGGCTACACCTTC. This encodes CASSFGQNYGYTF. This sequence joins TRBV7-9 and TRBJ1-2; perhaps TRBD1 as D (6 bases). With 3 bases removed from V and 2 bases from J, the gap between germline ends came to 7 bases. Germline-derived CDR1 and CDR2 are SEHNR and FQNEAQ (reference sequence). This CDR3 is 13 amino acids long.

The V gene is TRBV9, the J gene TRBJ2-3; 14 bases line up with TRBD2. V shed 3 bases, J shed 5 bases, and the junction held 8 bases outside the gene matches. CDR3 length: 17 amino acids. Germline-derived CDR1 and CDR2 are SGDLS and YYNGEE. The CDR3 region has the DNA TGTGCCAGCAGCGAAGAGACTAGCGGGAGGGCCAAAGATACGCAGTATTTT. It encodes CASSEETSGRAKDTQYF.

In this sample, this clone turned up a few times. This chain connects TRBV18 to TRBJ1-1; a possible D gene is TRBD1 (5 bases). This CDR3 contains 14 residues. Germline CDR1 reads KGHSH; CDR2 reads LQKENI. Trimming cost V 0 bases and J 2 bases, with 7 bases left between them. DNA for the CDR3: TGTGCCAGCTCACCACCGGGGCGAAACACTGAAGCTTTCTTT. Its protein product is CASSPPGRNTEAFF.

For this clone: The sample contains more than one DNA sequence encoding this CDR3. V gene TRBV20-1 combines with J gene TRBJ2-5; TRBD2 is a possible D gene (5 bases). The germline V gene encodes CDR1 DFQATT and CDR2 SNEGSKA (reference sequence). The CDR3 has 11 residues. The germline V and J ends were trimmed by 1 base and 5 bases, with 5 bases remaining between them. The DNA of the CDR3 is TGCAGTGCTAGAGGAGGGGAGACCCAGTACTTC. Protein product: CSARGGETQYF.

This sequence joins TRBV28 and TRBJ1-5; D not resolved. V was pared by 6 bases and J by 5 bases, with 8 bases between. Germline CDR1 and CDR2: MDHEN and SYDVKM. The CDR3 spans 12 residues. In DNA, the CDR3 is TGTGCCAGCAGCTCTCCCTATCAGCCCCAGCATTTT. Protein: CASSSPYQPQHF.